This T cell receptor (beta chain) was profiled in a study of T-cell memory formation after mild COVID-19. The germline CDR1 and CDR2 sequences are MNHEY and SMNVEV (reference sequence). The CDR3 contains 14 residues. V shed 3 bases and J 2 bases; nucleotides not matched to a gene: 1. TCRdb re-called the 5' RACE reads with MiXCR, one entry per CDR3 protein. The sample yields roughly 250,000 distinct CDR3 sequences, 15% to 20% seen once. This clonotype was seen ten or more times. The sequencing input was PBMCs or a T cell subset sorted from them (not recorded which). The source of this sequence is a man between 18 and 35 years old who had mild COVID-19 (a few samples of this study predate the infection). Cell type and time point are not known. V and J are TRBV27 and TRBJ1-5, with 7 bases aligning to TRBD1. The CDR3 sequence: CASSFGQGNQPQHF. The CDR3 bases are TGTGCCAGCAGTTTTGGACAGGGCAATCAGCCCCAGCATTTT.